The next 10 T cell receptor beta chains were all read from a single sample in a study of blood T cell repertoires in COVID-19. Data came from immunoSEQ multiplex PCR; TCRdb stores just in-frame clones and leaves some out. Of 90,000 to 120,000 clones in the sample, more than 85% were seen once. Input material: peripheral blood. All receptors come from a human donor in a cohort sampled during active COVID-19.

This clone was observed a single time. V is TRBV28 and J is TRBJ1-3; D might be TRBD1 (5 bases). The CDR3 is 13 amino acids. Germline CDR1 is MDHEN and CDR2 is SYDVKM. With 3 bases removed from V and 8 bases from J, the gap between germline ends came to 11 bases. The CDR3 here is CASSFGREHTIYF. The CDR3, as DNA: TGTGCCAGCAGTTTTGGCAGGGAACACACCATATATTTT.

V and J are TRBV11-2 and TRBJ2-7, with D possibly matching TRBD2 (6 bases). The germline V gene has CDR1 SGHAT and CDR2 FQNNGV. V was shortened by 5 bases and J by 2 bases, with 10 bases between the two germline ends. The CDR3 consists of 13 residues. CDR3 residues: CASSPGTPYEQYF. CDR3 coding DNA: TGTGCCAGCAGCCCCGGGACTCCCTACGAGCAGTACTTC.

The V call is TRBV15, the J call TRBJ2-7; possibly TRBD2 for D (6 bases). Germline V lookup: CDR1 LNHNV, CDR2 YYDKDF (reference sequence). The CDR3 loop spans 14 amino acids. The germline V and J ends were trimmed by 0 bases and 6 bases, with 12 bases remaining between them. The CDR3 loop reads CATSRDGGSREQYF. CDR3 in DNA: TGTGCCACCAGCAGAGACGGGGGTTCCCGCGAGCAGTACTTC.

The rearrangement uses TRBV21-1 and TRBJ2-1; the tabulated D call, TRBD2, remains unverified against the DNA. TRBV21-1 has pseudogene status. The CDR3 has 15 amino acids. In DNA, the CDR3 is TGTGCCAGCAGCAAAGTAGCGGGAGTTCACAATGAGCAGTTCTTC. Protein product: CASSKVAGVHNEQFF.

This clone appeared once. The chain recombines TRBV2 with TRBJ2-5, with a possible D match to TRBD2 (6 bases). The germline gives CDR1 SNHLY, CDR2 FYNNEI. Trimming shortened V by 7 bases and J by 4 bases, and 16 bases separated the two germline ends. The CDR3 length is 14 residues. CDR3 nucleotides: TGTGCCAGCATAAGCGGGCCTGGGGGAGAGACCCAGTACTTC. This gives the protein CASISGPGGETQYF.

J is TRBJ1-6 and V is TRBV7-6, with D possibly being TRBD1 (6 bases). CDR1 is SGHVS and CDR2 is FNYEAQ in the germline V gene. The V end lost 2 bases, the J end lost 9 bases, and 20 bases lay between the germline ends. The CDR3 extends over 17 amino acids. The CDR3 protein is CASSLSPRGGSGSPLHF. As DNA, the CDR3 is TGTGCCAGCAGCTTATCCCCTCGGGGGGGCAGCGGTTCACCCCTCCACTTT.

The gene calls are TRBV19 and TRBJ2-7, with 7 bases that match TRBD1. Losses at the gene ends were 1 base for V and 5 bases for J; bases not matched to a gene: 8. Per germline, CDR1 LNHDA and CDR2 SQIVND (reference sequence). The CDR3 sequence is 15 residues long. CDR3 DNA sequence: TGTGCCAGTAGTATAGCCACCAGGGGGATGAACGAGCAGTACTTC. Amino acids: CASSIATRGMNEQYF.

The chain employs TRBV5-5 and TRBJ2-1, with D perhaps TRBD2 (5 bases). Per the germline V gene, CDR1 is SGHKS and CDR2 is YYEKEE (reference sequence). Trimming cost V 4 bases and J 3 bases, with 17 bases left between them. The CDR3 totals 16 residues. The CDR3 sequence is CASSPEVDSVYNEQFF. The DNA of the CDR3 is TGTGCCAGCAGCCCTGAGGTGGACTCCGTCTACAATGAGCAGTTCTTC.

The rearrangement joins TRBV18 to TRBJ2-5; 9 nucleotides match TRBD1. Unmatched junction bases numbered 13, after V lost 3 bases and J lost 2 bases. Germline CDR1 and CDR2: KGHSH and LQKENI. This CDR3 region has 18 residues. This chain's CDR3 is CASSPGVTGTGFQETQYF. The CDR3 nucleotides are TGTGCCAGCTCACCGGGGGTAACCGGGACAGGGTTTCAAGAGACCCAGTACTTC. Together with reference TRBV18 and TRBJ2-5, the CDR3 gives the full variable domain: NAGVMQNPRHLVRRRGQEARLRCSPMKGHSHVYWYRQLPEEGLKFMVYLQKENIIDESGMPKERFSAEFPKEGPSILRIQQVVRGDSAAYFCASSPGVTGTGFQETQYFGPGTRLLVL.

CDR3 bases: TGTGCCAGCAGCCAAGGGGGGCCCCGTAGCAATCAGCCCCAGCATTTT. Its translation is CASSQGGPRSNQPQHF. The chain is built from TRBV3-1 (or the pseudogene TRBV3-2) and TRBJ1-5; the D gene is possibly TRBD1 (6 bases). V lost 1 base, J lost 0 bases, and 10 bases lay in between. The germline CDR1 and CDR2 sequences are LGHDT and YNNKEL (reference sequence). The CDR3 extends over 16 amino acids.